Listed below are T cell receptor beta chains from one sample, sequenced in a study of blood T cell repertoires in COVID-19. Clones were read by immunoSEQ multiplex PCR, and TCRdb kept only the in-frame ones, dropping some. The sample includes 200,000 to 250,000 clones, 75% to 90% of them seen just once. The material sequenced was peripheral blood. All receptors come from a woman over 75 with COVID-19, enrolled during active disease. Each CDR3 is given with its conserved first and last residue. A D gene is named only where the DNA matches it firmly.

d_gene: .; j_gene: TRBJ1-2; v_gene: TRBV5-1; CDR3aa: CASSLPAGSNYGYTF
d_gene: TRBD1; j_gene: TRBJ1-5; v_gene: TRBV30; CDR3aa: CAWQGDSNQPQHF
d_gene: .; j_gene: TRBJ1-1; v_gene: TRBV6-6; CDR3aa: CAIQDGGWTEAFF
d_gene: TRBD1; j_gene: TRBJ1-3; v_gene: TRBV19; CDR3aa: CASTPRRGTDSSGNTIYF
d_gene: TRBD2; j_gene: TRBJ2-7; v_gene: TRBV11-2; CDR3aa: CASSFEPGLAGVYEQYF
d_gene: TRBD1; j_gene: TRBJ2-7; v_gene: TRBV5-1; CDR3aa: CASRRDSLYEQYF
d_gene: .; j_gene: TRBJ1-1; v_gene: TRBV5-1; CDR3aa: CASSSTTGTEAFF
d_gene: .; j_gene: TRBJ2-1; v_gene: TRBV6-5; CDR3aa: CASRQGYNEQFF
d_gene: .; j_gene: TRBJ1-1; v_gene: TRBV28; CDR3aa: CASKQGNTEAFF
d_gene: .; j_gene: TRBJ1-1; v_gene: TRBV11-3; CDR3aa: CASSLGEGEAFF
d_gene: TRBD1; j_gene: TRBJ1-1; v_gene: TRBV7-3; CDR3aa: CASASLMGQGEAFF
d_gene: .; j_gene: TRBJ1-4; v_gene: TRBV29-1; CDR3aa: CSVGRGGEKLFF
d_gene: .; j_gene: TRBJ2-7; v_gene: TRBV28; CDR3aa: CASTIPGDGYEQYF
d_gene: TRBD1; j_gene: TRBJ2-5; v_gene: TRBV4-1; CDR3aa: CASSRQGYQETQYF
d_gene: .; j_gene: TRBJ1-2; v_gene: TRBV19; CDR3aa: CASIPGHRESLNYGYTF
d_gene: .; j_gene: TRBJ2-1; v_gene: TRBV7-3; CDR3aa: CASSRSGTGTGNEQFF
d_gene: .; j_gene: TRBJ2-7; v_gene: TRBV3-1/TRBV3-2; CDR3aa: CASSPGRGSYEQYF
d_gene: .; j_gene: TRBJ2-2; v_gene: TRBV2; CDR3aa: CASSERGTGELFF
d_gene: TRBD1; j_gene: TRBJ1-4; v_gene: TRBV6-5; CDR3aa: CASSRQGASEKLFF
d_gene: TRBD1; j_gene: TRBJ1-1; v_gene: TRBV19; CDR3aa: CASSTLQGTPYTEAFF
d_gene: .; j_gene: TRBJ1-2; v_gene: TRBV12-3/TRBV12-4; CDR3aa: CASSPYAGGYTF
d_gene: TRBD1; j_gene: TRBJ2-7; v_gene: TRBV7-9; CDR3aa: CASGTEPYEQYF